Following are 32 T cell receptor beta chains from one sample sequenced in a study of STAT5B mutations in CD4+ large granular lymphocyte leukemia. The protocol was immunoSEQ multiplex PCR, while the TCRdb copy is restricted to in-frame clones and leaves out a portion. The sample carries some 34,000 clones, just over 75% recorded once. Sequences were obtained from CD4+ T cells from blood buffy coats. These receptors came from a human donor in good health.

The rearrangement joins TRBV6-1 to TRBJ2-1, with 11 bases matching TRBD1. This CDR3 spans 12 amino acids. The germline V gene has CDR1 MNHNS and CDR2 SASEGT. The V gene end was trimmed by 6 bases and the J gene end by 9 bases; junction bases not matched to a gene: 1. CDR3 amino acids: CASRGQGGEQFF. The CDR3 nucleotides are TGTGCCAGCAGGGGACAGGGGGGTGAGCAGTTCTTC.

V usage is TRBV27 and J usage is TRBJ1-3; D not certain. This CDR3 spans 15 amino acids. Germline CDR1 and CDR2: MNHEY and SMNVEV (reference sequence). V was cut by 7 bases and J by 0 bases, with 13 bases left in between. The CDR3 coding sequence is TGTGCCAGCATCGGTTCTGGTAGCTCTGGAAACACCATATATTTT. Amino acid sequence: CASIGSGSSGNTIYF.

The chain recombines TRBV29-1 with TRBJ2-3; weak D call: TRBD2 (7 bases). The germline V gene encodes CDR1 SQVTM and CDR2 ANQGSEA. Trimming took off 4 bases at V and 3 bases at J, with 11 bases between the two ends. This CDR3 comprises 13 residues. Written as DNA, the CDR3 is TGCAGCGTTGGGCGGGGGCCGACAGATACGCAGTATTTT. Translated: CSVGRGPTDTQYF.

V and J are TRBV6-6 and TRBJ2-2; D remains unclear. CDR3 length: 14 amino acids. Trimming cost V 2 bases and J 5 bases, with 9 bases left between them. Germline CDR1 MNHNY, CDR2 SVGAGI (reference sequence). The CDR3 loop reads CASSYVMGTGELFF. As DNA, the CDR3 is TGTGCCAGCAGTTACGTGATGGGAACCGGGGAGCTGTTTTTT.

DNA for the CDR3: TGTGCCAGCAGCTCCTTCCGAGACAGGGTTGGCTACACCTTC. It yields the protein CASSSFRDRVGYTF. The rearrangement links TRBV11-2 to TRBJ1-2, with 7 bases identical to TRBD1. Per germline, CDR1 SGHAT and CDR2 FQNNGV. This CDR3 is 14 amino acids long. With 4 bases clipped from V and 7 bases from J, the junction kept 9 bases outside the gene matches.

The rearrangement links TRBV11-2 to TRBJ2-7, with TRBD1 as a possible D gene (5 bases). CDR3 size: 15 residues. Looked up from germline, CDR1 is SGHAT and CDR2 is FQNNGV. V was cut by 1 base and J by 6 bases, with 16 bases left in between. The CDR3 region has the DNA TGTGCCAGCAGCTTAGGGGGCCTAGGACCTGGCGAGCAGTACTTC. Amino acid sequence: CASSLGGLGPGEQYF.

The V call is TRBV5-1, the J call TRBJ2-7; 8 bases line up with TRBD1. The CDR3 covers 14 residues. Germline V gene sequence: CDR1 SGHRS, CDR2 YFSETQ. V was clipped by 4 bases and J by 4 bases; unmatched bases: 7. The CDR3 DNA is TGCGCCAGCAGCCCAGGGGGCTTGGGATACGAGCAGTACTTC. It codes for CASSPGGLGYEQYF.

This clone was seen only a few times. CDR3: CASSLSGSDTEAFF. The DNA for the CDR3 is TGTGCCAGCAGTTTGTCTGGATCTGACACTGAAGCTTTCTTT. The chain joins TRBV27 to TRBJ1-1; D is undetermined. The CDR3 loop spans 14 amino acids. Looked up from germline, CDR1 is MNHEY and CDR2 is SMNVEV (reference sequence). The V gene lost 3 bases and the J gene lost 3 bases, with 11 bases spanning the gap.

The chain couples TRBV11-3 to TRBJ1-2, with D hard to call. The V gene's germline CDR1 is SGHNT and CDR2 YENEEA. This CDR3 is 15 amino acids long. V lost 5 bases and J lost 3, with 16 bases in between. The CDR3 sequence is CASSDIREPDYGYTF. CDR3 in DNA: TGTGCCAGCAGCGATATCCGGGAGCCTGACTATGGCTACACCTTC. The variable domain in full, with the rest retrieved from reference TRBV11-3 and TRBJ1-2, is EAGVVQSPRYKIIEKKQPVAFWCNPISGHNTLYWYLQNLGQGPELLIRYENEEAVDDSQLPKDRFSAERLKGVDSTLKIQPAELGDSAVYLCASSDIREPDYGYTFGSGTRLTVV.

The V gene is TRBV7-8, the J gene TRBJ2-3, with a possible D match to TRBD2 (5 bases). V shed 5 bases and J shed 7 bases, with 16 bases lying between them. CDR1 and CDR2 (germline): SGHVS, FQNEAQ. The CDR3 covers 14 residues. This chain's CDR3 is CASSRSGITNTQYF. CDR3 coding DNA: TGTGCCAGCAGCCGATCCGGGATCACGAATACGCAGTATTTT.

This chain connects TRBV7-2 to TRBJ2-2; no definite D call. V gave up 1 base and J gave up 1 base, with 4 bases separating them. The CDR3 contains 14 residues. From germline, CDR1 is SGHTA and CDR2 FQGNSA. CDR3 protein: CASSLDGNTGELFF. The CDR3 DNA reads TGTGCCAGCAGCTTAGATGGGAACACCGGGGAGCTGTTTTTT.

The chain uses TRBV2 and TRBJ2-1; TRBD2 aligns across 11 bases. Germline trimming cut 1 base from V and 9 bases from J; bases unmatched to any gene: 5. This CDR3 is built from 15 residues. CDR1 is SNHLY and CDR2 is FYNNEI in the germline V gene. In DNA form, the CDR3 reads TGTGCCAGCAGTGAAGTACTAGCGGGAGTTGGTGAGCAGTTCTTC. It specifies CASSEVLAGVGEQFF.

J is TRBJ1-1 and V is TRBV12-5; D is uncertain. The CDR3 spans 14 residues. The germline CDR1 and CDR2 sequences are LGHNT and FRNRAP. The V end was cut by 0 bases, the J end by 0 bases, with 5 bases between. The DNA for the CDR3 is TGTGCTAGTGGTTTGGTAGAACTGAACACTGAAGCTTTCTTT. It yields the protein CASGLVELNTEAFF. The complete variable domain, with remaining parts taken from reference TRBV12-5 and TRBJ1-1, reads DARVTQTPRHKVTEMGQEVTMRCQPILGHNTVFWYRQTMMQGLELLAYFRNRAPLDDSGMPKDRFSAEMPDATLATLKIQPSEPRDSAVYFCASGLVELNTEAFFGQGTRLTVV.

The chain uses TRBV18 and TRBJ1-4; no clear D. The CDR3 covers 16 residues. The germline V gene encodes CDR1 KGHSH and CDR2 LQKENI. V was cut by 6 bases and J by 0 bases, with 14 bases left in between. CDR3 nucleotide sequence: TGTGCCAGCTCCCCGACGCTGGGCACAACTAATGAAAAACTGTTTTTT. Translation gives CASSPTLGTTNEKLFF.

This sequence joins TRBV6-5 and TRBJ1-2, with a possible D match to TRBD1 (6 bases). V was clipped by 5 bases and J by 7 bases, with 14 bases between them. Germline loops: CDR1 MNHEY, CDR2 SVGAGI. The CDR3 consists of 13 residues. The CDR3 region is CASSGPNRVGYTF. In DNA form, the CDR3 reads TGTGCCAGCAGTGGCCCAAACAGGGTTGGCTACACCTTC.

The rearrangement uses TRBV7-9 and TRBJ2-3; 7 bases line up with TRBD1. The ends lost 6 bases at V and 1 base at J; junction bases unmatched: 7. CDR1 is SEHNR, CDR2 FQNEAQ, per germline (reference sequence). The length of the CDR3 is 15 residues. CDR3 DNA sequence: TGTGCCAGCAGTCCTACCACAGGGGGCACAGATACGCAGTATTTT. It is translated as CASSPTTGGTDTQYF.

This clone appeared once. The chain employs TRBV11-3 and TRBJ2-1; D is undetermined. V was clipped by 6 bases and J by 5 bases, with 11 bases between them. The CDR3 has 13 amino acids. Germline CDR1 is SGHNT and CDR2 is YENEEA. The CDR3 bases are TGTGCCAGCAGTCTGGGGATCAACAATGAGCAGTTCTTC. This gives the protein CASSLGINNEQFF.

The chain joins TRBV5-1 to TRBJ2-1; TRBD2 matches at 12 bases. The germline V gene has CDR1 SGHRS and CDR2 YFSETQ. Trimming at V came to 4 bases and at J to 7 bases, leaving 6 bases not matched to a gene. This CDR3 is 15 amino acids long. For the CDR3, the DNA is TGCGCCAGCAGCCGGACTAGCGGGAATTATAATGAGCAGTTCTTC. Protein product: CASSRTSGNYNEQFF.

The chain couples TRBV11-2 to TRBJ2-4; no definite D call. The CDR3 length is 14 residues. Trimming took 1 base from V and 7 from J, leaving 11 bases between them. Germline CDR1 is SGHAT and CDR2 is FQNNGV. The chain's CDR3 is CASSLGTVQNIQYF. The CDR3 DNA reads TGTGCCAGCAGCTTAGGTACTGTCCAGAACATTCAGTACTTC. Variable domain in full (rest from reference TRBV11-2 and TRBJ2-4): EAGVAQSPRYKIIEKRQSVAFWCNPISGHATLYWYQQILGQGPKLLIQFQNNGVVDDSQLPKDRFSAERLKGVDSTLKIQPAKLEDSAVYLCASSLGTVQNIQYFGAGTRLSVL.

V is TRBV11-2 and J is TRBJ1-4; D call uncertain. With 1 base removed from V and 6 bases from J, the gap between germline ends came to 9 bases. Germline loops: CDR1 SGHAT, CDR2 FQNNGV. There are 14 residues in the CDR3. For the CDR3, the DNA is TGTGCCAGCAGCTTAGTTCTCGGACATGAAAAACTGTTTTTT. Translating it yields CASSLVLGHEKLFF.

This sequence joins TRBV12-2 and TRBJ2-5; the table assigns TRBD2, which was not confirmed against the DNA. TRBV12-2 is assigned pseudogene status. The CDR3 sequence is 18 residues long. The CDR3 DNA reads as TGTGCAAGTCGCTTAGCCGTGTGGCTAGCGGGGGGGCTAGAGACCCAGTACTTC. This gives the protein CASRLAVWLAGGLETQYF.

The chain couples TRBV5-1 to TRBJ2-2, with D possibly being TRBD2 (6 bases). The CDR3 totals 16 residues. CDR1 and CDR2 (germline): SGHRS, YFSETQ. Trimming removed 4 bases from V and 4 bases from J, with 17 bases in between. The CDR3 DNA is TGCGCCAGCAGCCAGACCGGGACTGCCGGCACCGGGGAGCTGTTTTTT. This codes for CASSQTGTAGTGELFF.

The V call is TRBV4-1, the J call TRBJ2-5, with D perhaps TRBD1 or TRBD2 (6 bases each). This CDR3 contains 15 residues. Germline V gene data show CDR1 as MGHRA and CDR2 as YSYEKL. Trimming took 1 base from V and 1 from J, leaving 10 bases between them. CDR3 sequence reads: CASSQGGAAQETQYF. The CDR3 nucleotides are TGCGCCAGCAGCCAAGGGGGGGCAGCCCAAGAGACCCAGTACTTC.

The genes are TRBV18 and TRBJ1-3, with D perhaps matching TRBD1 (5 bases). The germline V gene has CDR1 KGHSH and CDR2 LQKENI. This CDR3 has 17 residues. V gave up 3 bases and J gave up 0 bases, with 15 bases separating them. CDR3 in DNA: TGTGCCAGCTCACCGAGGCCGGGACGGAACTCTGGAAACACCATATATTTT. This codes for CASSPRPGRNSGNTIYF.

The chain uses TRBV7-3 and TRBJ2-3; tentatively, D is TRBD2 (7 bases). The V end lost 5 bases, the J end lost 6 bases, and 18 bases lay between the germline ends. This CDR3 has 15 amino acids. The germline CDR1 and CDR2 sequences are SGHTA and FQGTGA. The CDR3 loop reads CASSPLGGDADTQYF. The CDR3 nucleotides are TGTGCCAGCAGCCCACTAGGGGGGGATGCGGATACGCAGTATTTT.

The chain is built from TRBV28 and TRBJ1-4; 9 bases agree with TRBD1. Germline-derived CDR1 and CDR2 are MDHEN and SYDVKM. The CDR3 runs to 14 residues. Trimming removed 1 base from V and 9 bases from J; junction bases left unmatched: 3. The CDR3 DNA sequence: TGTGCCAGCAGTTTATATGGGACAGGGAAAAAACTGTTTTTT. Residues: CASSLYGTGKKLFF.

This chain connects TRBV27 to TRBJ1-2; 9 positions agree with TRBD1. Germline CDR1 MNHEY, CDR2 SMNVEV (reference sequence). V shed 3 bases and J 5 bases; nucleotides not matched to a gene: 1. The CDR3 has 13 amino acids. This CDR3 is CASSLDRGYGYTF. The CDR3 region has the DNA TGTGCCAGCAGTTTGGACAGGGGTTATGGCTACACCTTC.

In its sample, this clone was seen once. This chain joins TRBV5-4 and TRBJ2-2; 7 bases fit TRBD1. Germline lookup yields CDR1 SGHNT and CDR2 YYREEE (reference sequence). V gave up 4 bases and J gave up 3 bases; unmatched junction bases: 6. This CDR3 is 15 amino acids long. The DNA of the CDR3 is TGTGCCAGCAGCCCAAGACAGGGTTACACCGGGGAGCTGTTTTTT. Amino acid sequence: CASSPRQGYTGELFF.

The chain joins TRBV4-1 to TRBJ2-3; 8 bases agree with TRBD2. This CDR3 is built from 14 residues. Germline V gene lookup returns CDR1 MGHRA and CDR2 YSYEKL. Trimming took 9 bases from V and 6 from J; bases not matched to a gene: 11. CDR3 sequence (DNA): TGCGCCAGGCCGCAGCGGGAGAGGGGGGATACGCAGTATTTT. Translation: CARPQRERGDTQYF.

J is TRBJ2-4 and V is TRBV5-5; either TRBD1 or TRBD2 may fit D (6 bases each). This CDR3 has 14 amino acids. The V end was cut by 4 bases, the J end by 8 bases, with 16 bases between. Germline V gene data show CDR1 as SGHKS and CDR2 as YYEKEE (reference sequence). CDR3 coding DNA: TGTGCCAGCAGCCCGGAACTGGGGGGCGACATTCAGTACTTC. This codes for CASSPELGGDIQYF.

CDR3: CASSLVRGSTDTQYF. The CDR3 nucleotides are TGCGCCAGCAGCTTGGTTCGGGGGAGCACAGATACGCAGTATTTT. The genes are TRBV5-1 and TRBJ2-3, with D possibly being TRBD2 (6 bases). V dropped 0 bases and J dropped 0 bases, with 8 bases sitting between them. The CDR3 contains 15 residues. The germline V gene has CDR1 SGHRS and CDR2 YFSETQ.

This chain joins TRBV10-3 and TRBJ1-2; a possible D gene is TRBD1 (6 bases). Trimming cost V 4 bases and J 8 bases, with 17 bases left between them. This CDR3 region has 14 residues. Germline-derived CDR1 and CDR2 are ENHRY and SYGVKD. The CDR3 nucleotides read TGTGCCATCAGTGGACAGGCCAAGCAACTGGGCTACACCTTC. This translates into CAISGQAKQLGYTF.